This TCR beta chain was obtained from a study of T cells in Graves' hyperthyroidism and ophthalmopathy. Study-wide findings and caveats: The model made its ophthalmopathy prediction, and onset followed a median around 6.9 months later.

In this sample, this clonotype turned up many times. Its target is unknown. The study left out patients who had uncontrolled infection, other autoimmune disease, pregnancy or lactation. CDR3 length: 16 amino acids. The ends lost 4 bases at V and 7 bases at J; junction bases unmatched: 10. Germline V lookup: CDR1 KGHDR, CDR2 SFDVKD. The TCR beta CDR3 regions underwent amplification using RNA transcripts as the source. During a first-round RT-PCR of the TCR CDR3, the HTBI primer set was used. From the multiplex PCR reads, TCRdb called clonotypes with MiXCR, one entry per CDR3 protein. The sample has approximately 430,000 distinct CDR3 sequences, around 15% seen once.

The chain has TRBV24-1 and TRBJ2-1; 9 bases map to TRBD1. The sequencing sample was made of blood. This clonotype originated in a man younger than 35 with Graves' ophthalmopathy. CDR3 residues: CATSDLWTGDRNEQFF. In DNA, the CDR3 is TGTGCCACCAGTGACCTCTGGACAGGGGATAGGAATGAGCAGTTCTTC.